A selection of T cell receptor beta chains follows, all from one sample in a study of T cells after yellow fever vaccination. TCRdb used MiXCR to reprocess the 5' RACE reads, holding one entry per CDR3 protein. The sample has a few hundred thousand distinct CDR3 sequences; roughly a sixth are singletons. The material was PBMCs, obtained before the yellow fever booster vaccination. The source is a man between 18 and 29 years old who received the YFV17D yellow fever vaccine. The CDR3 runs from the conserved cysteine through the conserved F or W. A D gene is named only where the DNA matches it firmly. Where a row states a size, it is once, few, many or the class of an expanded clone; other rows omit it.

TRBJ2-2,TRBV9,TRBD1,few,TGTGCCAGCAGCGGTATTTTACAGGGGGCCGGGGAGCTGTTTTTT,CASSGILQGAGELFF
TRBJ1-1,TRBV13,.,few,TGTGCCAGCAGCCCAGGTGGCGGAAGGAACACTGAAGCTTTCTTT,CASSPGGGRNTEAFF
TRBJ2-1,TRBV5-1,TRBD2,few,TGCGCCAGCAGTAGCGGGGTCCTCTTCAATGAGCAGTTCTTC,CASSSGVLFNEQFF
TRBJ2-5,TRBV30,.,.,TGTGCCTGGACTCGGGGGCAAGAGACCCAGTACTTC,CAWTRGQETQYF
TRBJ1-1,TRBV2,TRBD1,.,TGTGCTAGGACAGGGATGGGGACTGAAGCTTTCTTT,CARTGMGTEAFF
TRBJ2-3,TRBV6-5,.,.,TGTGCCAGCAGTTACTCGTCCTGGACACCTAGCACAGATACGCAGTATTTT,CASSYSSWTPSTDTQYF
TRBJ2-2,TRBV5-4,.,.,TGTGCCAGCAGCTTATTTCTTTCGAGGGAGCTGTTTTTT,CASSLFLSRELFF
TRBJ1-1,TRBV9,TRBD1,few,TGTGCCAGCAGCGCCCTGCTTACCCTCCCGGGACAGGGTCTGAACACTGAAGCTTTCTTT,CASSALLTLPGQGLNTEAFF
TRBJ2-5,TRBV4-3,.,few,TGCGCCAGCAGCCGCCACAAGACGGTGCGGGGGCCCCAAGAGACCCAGTACTTC,CASSRHKTVRGPQETQYF
TRBJ2-2,TRBV5-1,.,.,TGCGCCAGCGGATCCCGGCCCGGGCACAGGGCGAACACCGGGGAGCTGTTTTTT,CASGSRPGHRANTGELFF
TRBJ2-1,TRBV12-5,TRBD1,many,TGTGCTAGTGCCAAGACGGGACAGGCAACCTACAATGAGCAGTTCTTC,CASAKTGQATYNEQFF
TRBJ1-2,TRBV18,.,.,TGTGCCAGCTCACCAGAGGGGAGGTTTTCTGGCTACACCTTC,CASSPEGRFSGYTF
TRBJ2-2,TRBV4-2,.,many,TGTGCCAGCAGCCAAGCATCCCGAAACACCGGGGAGCTGTTTTTT,CASSQASRNTGELFF
TRBJ2-2,TRBV6-4,TRBD1,many,TGTGCCAGCAGTGACTCGGACAGGCACACCGGGGAGCTGTTTTTT,CASSDSDRHTGELFF
TRBJ1-6,TRBV7-2,.,.,TGTGCCAGCAGCTTTTTAGGCCATGTCTATAATTCACCCCTCCACTTT,CASSFLGHVYNSPLHF
TRBJ2-1,TRBV7-3,.,many,TGTGCCAGCAGCTTATCAGGGGATGAGCAGTTCTTC,CASSLSGDEQFF
TRBJ2-2,TRBV12-3/TRBV12-4,.,.,TGTGCCAGCAGTTTTTTCCAGGGAAGCACCGGGGAGCTGTTTTTT,CASSFFQGSTGELFF
TRBJ2-1,TRBV7-9,.,many,TGTGCCAGCAGCTTAGTGGCGATTAGGGACAATGAGCAGTTCTTC,CASSLVAIRDNEQFF
TRBJ1-3,TRBV5-1,.,.,TGCGCCAGCAGCGGGGCAGTGCGAAACACCATATATTTT,CASSGAVRNTIYF
TRBJ2-1,TRBV5-1,.,few,TGCGCCAGCAGCTTGGACAGTACCTCCTACAATGAGCAGTTCTTC,CASSLDSTSYNEQFF
TRBJ2-3,TRBV12-3/TRBV12-4,TRBD2,.,TGTGCCAGCGACGCGGGAGCAGACACAGATACGCAGTATTTT,CASDAGADTDTQYF
TRBJ2-6,TRBV4-3,.,.,TGCGCCAGCAGCCAAGTCGCGGGCTGGGCCAACGTCCTGACTTTC,CASSQVAGWANVLTF
TRBJ1-4,TRBV4-2,.,few,TGTGCCAGCAGCCAAGAGACAGGTCTAAATGAAAAACTGTTTTTT,CASSQETGLNEKLFF
TRBJ2-1,TRBV5-1,TRBD2,.,TGCGCCAGCAGCCGGGACGTCGGGACTAGCGGGGTTAATGAGCAGTTCTTC,CASSRDVGTSGVNEQFF
TRBJ1-1,TRBV20-1,.,few,TGCAGTGCTAGTGGGGCCAGTAGTCGCACTGAAGCTTTCTTT,CSASGASSRTEAFF
TRBJ1-1,TRBV7-6,.,few,TGTGCCAGCAGCTTAGAGGGTTCGGGCACTGAAGCTTTCTTT,CASSLEGSGTEAFF
TRBJ1-1,TRBV4-3,.,.,TGCGCCAGCAGCCAAGATTTAAGGAGCGCCCCCGGCACTGAAGCTTTCTTT,CASSQDLRSAPGTEAFF
TRBJ2-6,TRBV5-1,.,.,TGCGCCAGCAGAGTAAACTCTGGGGCCAACGTCCTGACTTTC,CASRVNSGANVLTF
TRBJ2-4,TRBV7-9,.,few,TGTGCCAGCGGGGGGACTTCTGCCAAAAACATTCAGTACTTC,CASGGTSAKNIQYF
TRBJ1-1,TRBV4-3,TRBD1,.,TGCGCCAGCAGCCAAGAGAGGGGGCAGGGTGAAGATTTCTTT,CASSQERGQGEDFF
TRBJ2-1,TRBV30,.,.,TGTGCCTGGAGTGGGCGCGGGCCCAGCTCCTACAATGAGCAGTTCTTC,CAWSGRGPSSYNEQFF
TRBJ1-5,TRBV3-1,.,few,TGTGCCAGCAGCCAAGCAGGGGATAGCAATCAGCCCCAGCATTTT,CASSQAGDSNQPQHF
TRBJ1-2,TRBV7-9,TRBD1,few,TGTGCCAGCAGCTTAGTCGGGACAGCACTACCGGGGGACACCTTC,CASSLVGTALPGDTF
TRBJ1-1,TRBV10-3,.,.,TGTGCCACCGGGCGCATGAACACTGAAGCTTTCTTT,CATGRMNTEAFF
TRBJ2-5,TRBV6-5,TRBD2,.,TGTGCCAGCAAAGTTGGTGGGTCGGCGGGGGGCCCGGGGGAGACCCAGTACTTC,CASKVGGSAGGPGETQYF
TRBJ1-2,TRBV2,.,.,TGTGCCAGCAGTGAAAACTCGGGGGGCTACACCTTC,CASSENSGGYTF
TRBJ2-3,TRBV7-2,TRBD2,many,TGTGCCAGCAGCCTTAGCGGGGGCGGGGCAGATACGCAGTATTTT,CASSLSGGGADTQYF
TRBJ2-1,TRBV9,.,few,TGTGCCAGCAGCGTAGGTGGCAGGGCGGAATACAATGAGCAGTTCTTC,CASSVGGRAEYNEQFF
TRBJ2-5,TRBV7-7,.,many,TGTGCTAGCAGCTCGGCCGGGACCACCCAAGAGACCCAGTACTTC,CASSSAGTTQETQYF
TRBJ1-5,TRBV7-9,.,.,TGTGCCAGCAGCCCGGACAGCGGTAAATACCAGCCCCAGCATTTT,CASSPDSGKYQPQHF
TRBJ2-6,TRBV2,TRBD1,.,TGTGCCAGCTTAGGAAAGTCCGGAGAGGGACAGGCGCTCTCTGGGGCCAACGTCCTGACTTTC,CASLGKSGEGQALSGANVLTF
TRBJ2-3,TRBV14,.,.,TGTGCCAGCAGCCAAGCAGTAGCTGTAGCAGATACGCAGTATTTT,CASSQAVAVADTQYF
TRBJ1-1,TRBV18,.,many,TGTGCCAGCTCAGGCGGTCTGAACACTGAAGCTTTCTTT,CASSGGLNTEAFF
TRBJ2-1,TRBV5-1,.,few,TGCGCCAGCAGCTTGTCAACAGTAGGTGAGCAGTTCTTC,CASSLSTVGEQFF
TRBJ2-1,TRBV4-2,.,few,TGTGCCAGCAGCCAAGATATGACCTCCAGCAATGAGCAGTTCTTC,CASSQDMTSSNEQFF
TRBJ1-4,TRBV7-6,.,few,TGTGCCAGCAGCTTAGCTCCCGGAGGTGTTGGCGGTGAAAAACTGTTTTTT,CASSLAPGGVGGEKLFF
TRBJ2-7,TRBV20-1,.,.,TGCAGTGCTAGAGATCCCCGAGGAAGGGGCTACGAGCAGTACTTC,CSARDPRGRGYEQYF
TRBJ2-3,TRBV7-3,TRBD2,once,TGTGCCAGCAGCCCCCAAGCGGCTAGCGGGGGGATCACAGATACGCAGTATTTT,CASSPQAASGGITDTQYF
TRBJ2-1,TRBV6-2/TRBV6-3,.,.,TGTGCCAGCAGTTACGCCACAGGGTTGCCCTACAATGAGCAGTTCTTC,CASSYATGLPYNEQFF
TRBJ1-5,TRBV5-1,TRBD1,.,TGCGCCAGCAGCGCTACAGGGGGTAATCAGCCCCAGCATTTT,CASSATGGNQPQHF
TRBJ2-5,TRBV29-1,.,few,TGCAGCGTTTCCTTGTCCGGGAGCGCGGGAGAGACCCAGTACTTC,CSVSLSGSAGETQYF
TRBJ1-1,TRBV29-1,.,.,TGCAGCGCTCGCCCGGGCGGGGGTTACACTGAAGCTTTCTTT,CSARPGGGYTEAFF
TRBJ1-4,TRBV20-1,TRBD1,many,TGCAGTGCTATAGGGGGCAGGGGTGAAAAACTGTTTTTT,CSAIGGRGEKLFF
TRBJ2-2,TRBV12-3/TRBV12-4,.,.,TGTGCCAGCAGTCGACGGGGGGCAAGGGACGGGGAGCTGTTTTTT,CASSRRGARDGELFF
TRBJ2-5,TRBV20-1,.,few,TGCAGTGCTAGAGATCGCGGGGGCCGGTACTTC,CSARDRGGRYF
TRBJ2-1,TRBV5-1,.,.,TGCGCCAGCCTATCGGGGGAGTTCAGCGATAATGAGCAGTTCTTC,CASLSGEFSDNEQFF
TRBJ1-1,TRBV12-3/TRBV12-4,.,.,TGTGCCAGCAGTTTAGAGTTTGAAGCTTTCTTT,CASSLEFEAFF
TRBJ2-7,TRBV20-1,.,.,TGCGGAGCGCAGGGTGATTCCTACGAGCAGTACTTC,CGAQGDSYEQYF
TRBJ2-1,TRBV4-2,TRBD2,few,TGTGCCAGCAGCCATGTCCCTAGCGGGGGGACCAATGAGCAGTTCTTC,CASSHVPSGGTNEQFF